Presented here are 29 T cell receptor beta chains from one specimen sequenced in a study of PD-L1 blockade in urothelial cancer. The protocol was immunoSEQ multiplex PCR, while the TCRdb copy is restricted to in-frame clones and leaves out a portion. The sample comprises roughly 110,000 clones, 75% to 95% of which are singletons, and approximately 3.5% rests with the top ten. Stated time point: peripheral blood 6 weeks after treatment start. The material was PBMCs, obtained around atezolizumab (anti-PD-L1) treatment. The receptors shown here come from a man in his sixties with urothelial cancer.

V gene TRBV6-1 combines with J gene TRBJ2-7; no clear D. V lost 6 bases, J lost 4 bases, and 13 bases lay in between. Germline V gene lookup returns CDR1 MNHNS and CDR2 SASEGT. The CDR3 is 13 residues long. The DNA of the CDR3 is TGTGCCAGCAGGGTCTTCTCCGGGTACGAGCAGTACTTC. Translation gives CASRVFSGYEQYF.

The rearrangement uses TRBV29-1 and TRBJ2-3; TRBD2 is a possible D gene (6 bases). Germline loops: CDR1 SQVTM, CDR2 ANQGSEA. The CDR3 runs to 13 residues. Trimming pared 6 bases from V and 4 bases from J, leaving 14 bases between. In DNA, the CDR3 is TGCAGCGTCGAGCGGGTGATCGCAGATACGCAGTATTTT. Protein product: CSVERVIADTQYF.

The rearrangement links TRBV28 to TRBJ2-5; TRBD1 matches at 9 bases. V lost 4 bases and J lost 5; bases outside the gene matches: 5. Germline values: CDR1 MDHEN, CDR2 SYDVKM. The CDR3 sequence is 14 residues long. CDR3 residues: CASSSTGGTETQYF. The CDR3 DNA reads TGTGCCAGCAGTTCGACAGGGGGAACGGAGACCCAGTACTTC.

The chain uses TRBV5-1 and TRBJ1-4, with 10 bases aligning to TRBD1. V shed 0 bases and J 6 bases; nucleotides not matched to a gene: 2. Germline V gene sequence: CDR1 SGHRS, CDR2 YFSETQ. This CDR3 contains 15 residues. Here the CDR3 DNA reads TGCGCCAGCAGCTTGGGCGGGACAGGGGATGAAAAACTGTTTTTT. Translated: CASSLGGTGDEKLFF. Using reference TRBV5-1 and TRBJ1-4 for the parts outside the CDR3, the full variable domain is KAGVTQTPRYLIKTRGQQVTLSCSPISGHRSVSWYQQTPGQGLQFLFEYFSETQRNKGNFPGRFSGRQFSNSRSEMNVSTLELGDSALYLCASSLGGTGDEKLFFGSGTQLSVL.

J is TRBJ2-7 and V is TRBV6-5; 8 bases are a match to TRBD1. The CDR3 consists of 15 residues. Germline V gene data show CDR1 as MNHEY and CDR2 as SVGAGI. V lost 2 bases to trimming and J lost 4 bases; unmatched junction nucleotides: 7. The CDR3 bases are TGTGCCAGCAGTTACGACCGACAGGGGCAATACGAGCAGTACTTC. Residues: CASSYDRQGQYEQYF.

V is TRBV6-5 and J is TRBJ1-2; D call uncertain. The CDR3 runs 16 residues. V was trimmed by 0 bases and J by 2 bases, leaving 13 bases between them. Germline CDR1 MNHEY, CDR2 SVGAGI. The DNA for the CDR3 is TGTGCCAGCAGTTACTCCGGAGCAACAACAAACTATGGCTACACCTTC. The encoded protein is CASSYSGATTNYGYTF.

This clone was counted a few times. This chain links TRBV5-6 with TRBJ2-7, with 11 positions matching TRBD2. The CDR3 runs 14 residues. Germline V gives CDR1 SGHDT, CDR2 YYEEEE. V was pared by 4 bases and J by 3 bases, with 3 bases of the junction left unmatched. The CDR3 DNA follows: TGTGCCAGCAGCATAGCGGGAGGGGTCTACGAGCAGTACTTC. Translated: CASSIAGGVYEQYF.

The rearrangement uses TRBV7-2 and TRBJ2-7; D uncertain. Trimming took off 5 bases at V and 3 bases at J, with 17 bases between the two ends. The CDR3 is made up of 15 amino acids. Germline assignment: CDR1 SGHTA and CDR2 FQGNSA. The CDR3 region has the DNA TGTGCCAGCAGCCCGGTGAGCCCTGCTGGCTACGAGCAGTACTTC. Its protein product is CASSPVSPAGYEQYF.

This chain links TRBV5-5 with TRBJ1-5; 10 bases are a match to TRBD1. Trimming cost V 5 bases and J 5 bases; bases outside gene matches: 10. The CDR3 is made up of 16 amino acids. Germline V CDR1 and CDR2: SGHKS, YYEKEE (reference sequence). The CDR3 nucleotides are TGTGCCAGCAGTCCGAATCCGGGACAGGGGCATCAGCCCCAGCATTTT. It encodes CASSPNPGQGHQPQHF.

The rearrangement links TRBV5-4 to TRBJ2-7, with 8 bases lining up with TRBD2. This CDR3 comprises 15 residues. Germline CDR1 is SGHNT and CDR2 is YYREEE (reference sequence). V lost 4 bases to trimming and J lost 0 bases; unmatched junction nucleotides: 6. The CDR3 DNA is TGTGCCAGCAGCCAGACGACTAGCGCCTCCTACGAGCAGTACTTC. Encoded protein: CASSQTTSASYEQYF. The variable domain in full, completed from reference TRBV5-4 and TRBJ2-7, reads ETGVTQSPTHLIKTRGQQVTLRCSSQSGHNTVSWYQQALGQGPQFIFQYYREEENGRGNFPPRFSGLQFPNYSSELNVNALELDDSALYLCASSQTTSASYEQYFGPGTRLTVT.

The chain carries TRBV9 and TRBJ2-5, with TRBD1 matching 7 bases. Losses at the gene ends were 3 bases for V and 2 bases for J; bases not matched to a gene: 4. Germline assignment: CDR1 SGDLS and CDR2 YYNGEE. The CDR3 is 14 residues long. The CDR3 region is CASSGRQGQETQYF. The CDR3 coding sequence is TGTGCCAGCAGCGGGAGACAGGGTCAAGAGACCCAGTACTTC. The full variable domain, completed using reference TRBV9 and TRBJ2-5, is DSGVTQTPKHLITATGQRVTLRCSPRSGDLSVYWYQQSLDQGLQFLIQYYNGEERAKGNILERFSAQQFPDLHSELNLSSLELGDSALYFCASSGRQGQETQYFGPGTRLLVL.

V usage is TRBV4-3 and J usage is TRBJ2-7; weak D call: TRBD1 (8 bases). This CDR3 comprises 13 residues. The ends were cut back, 6 bases at V and 7 bases at J, with 16 bases in the middle. Germline V gene sequence: CDR1 LGHNA, CDR2 YSLEER. CDR3 in DNA: TGCGCCAGCAGTCAGGGGGCTAGCGGAGAGCAGTACTTC. Translating it yields CASSQGASGEQYF.

V gene TRBV2 combines with J gene TRBJ1-2, with a possible D match to TRBD1 (6 bases). Trimming shortened V by 6 bases and J by 2 bases, and 10 bases separated the two germline ends. The CDR3 is made up of 13 amino acids. Germline V gene lookup returns CDR1 SNHLY and CDR2 FYNNEI. The CDR3 nucleotides are TGTGCCAGCAGCGCTACAGGGAACTATGGCTACACCTTC. Protein sequence: CASSATGNYGYTF.

The chain joins TRBV6-5 to TRBJ1-6; tentative D call: TRBD1 (5 bases). The CDR3 extends over 14 amino acids. V lost 7 bases to trimming and J lost 8 bases, with 15 bases between them. Germline loops: CDR1 MNHEY, CDR2 SVGAGI. CDR3 bases: TGTGCCAGCAAGGCCCGGGGGGGGGATTCACCCCTCCACTTT. Amino acids: CASKARGGDSPLHF.

The chain links TRBV2 to TRBJ2-2; D may be TRBD2 (6 bases). The CDR3 totals 14 residues. Germline V lookup: CDR1 SNHLY, CDR2 FYNNEI. Trimming stripped 9 bases from V and 0 bases from J, with 11 bases between. CDR3 bases: TGTGCCAGTAGCGGAGGCACGAACACCGGGGAGCTGTTTTTT. Protein sequence: CASSGGTNTGELFF. Drawing the rest from reference TRBV2 and TRBJ2-2, the complete variable domain is EPEVTQTPSHQVTQMGQEVILRCVPISNHLYFYWYRQILGQKVEFLVSFYNNEISEKSEIFDDQFSVERPDGSNFTLKIRSTKLEDSAMYFCASSGGTNTGELFFGEGSRLTVL.

The chain couples TRBV2 to TRBJ1-1, with D unresolved. Germline CDR1 is SNHLY and CDR2 is FYNNEI. V lost 6 bases and J 7 bases, leaving 15 bases between the germline ends. CDR3 size: 13 residues. The CDR3 DNA sequence: TGTGCCAGCAGAAATATAAGAGAGTTTGAAGCTTTCTTT. The encoded protein is CASRNIREFEAFF.

The chain uses TRBV28 and TRBJ2-7, with a tentative D call TRBD1 (6 bases). CDR3 length: 14 amino acids. Deletions cut 6 bases from V and 0 bases from J, with 12 bases between. The V gene's germline CDR1 is MDHEN and CDR2 SYDVKM. In nucleotides, the CDR3 is TGTGCCAGCAGAGCCACAGGGTCCTCCTACGAGCAGTACTTC. This sequence encodes CASRATGSSYEQYF.

The chain combines TRBV7-8 with TRBJ2-1; D gene uncertain. The CDR3 has 17 residues. Deletions cut 1 base from V and 3 bases from J, with 16 bases between. CDR1 is SGHVS, CDR2 FQNEAQ, per germline. This CDR3 is CASSLGPLLSFYNEQFF. CDR3 nucleotides: TGTGCCAGCAGCTTAGGCCCCCTACTATCGTTCTACAATGAGCAGTTCTTC.

This chain connects TRBV6-5 to TRBJ2-7, with 9 bases fitting TRBD1. Germline CDR1 reads MNHEY; CDR2 reads SVGAGI. The V and J ends lost 8 bases and 1 base, in that order; junction bases with no gene match: 6. There are 14 residues in the CDR3. This CDR3 reads CASQEGQGSYEQYF. The CDR3 bases are TGTGCCAGCCAGGAGGGACAGGGTTCCTACGAGCAGTACTTC.

The J gene is TRBJ2-3, the V gene TRBV19; D might be TRBD1 (6 bases). The CDR3 loop spans 14 amino acids. Trimming took 0 bases from V and 10 from J, leaving 14 bases between them. The germline CDR1 and CDR2 sequences are LNHDA and SQIVND (reference sequence). The CDR3 here is CASSIDRGTNPQYF. The CDR3 DNA reads TGTGCCAGTAGTATAGATAGGGGGACAAATCCGCAGTATTTT.

This sequence joins TRBV14 and TRBJ1-6, with D uncertain. Per the germline V gene, CDR1 is SGHDN and CDR2 is FVKESK. This CDR3 spans 14 amino acids. V was shortened by 2 bases and J by 3 bases, with 5 bases between the two germline ends. As DNA, the CDR3 is TGTGCCAGCAGCCAAAACAGCTATAATTCACCCCTCCACTTT. Translated, it gives CASSQNSYNSPLHF.

This sequence joins TRBV6-5 and TRBJ2-5; D call uncertain. Germline-derived CDR1 and CDR2 are MNHEY and SVGAGI. V lost 2 bases and J 4 bases, leaving 8 bases between the germline ends. The CDR3 has 13 amino acids. The CDR3, as DNA: TGTGCCAGCAGTTACCGCAGGTTAGAGACCCAGTACTTC. It translates to CASSYRRLETQYF.

In regard to this clone: The junction differs from germline at one of its ends, possibly a read error. The CDR3 protein is CARSYYSGNTIYF. The CDR3 region has the DNA TGCGCCAGGAGCTACTACTCTGGAAACACCATATATTTT. This chain links TRBV5-1 with TRBJ1-3; D remains unclear. Per the germline V gene, CDR1 is SGHRS and CDR2 is YFSETQ. This CDR3 is 13 amino acids long.

This clone was counted once. This chain connects TRBV18 to TRBJ1-5; TRBD1 is a possible D gene (6 bases). The length of the CDR3 is 15 residues. Trimming shortened V by 3 bases and J by 5 bases, and 14 bases separated the two germline ends. The germline gives CDR1 KGHSH, CDR2 LQKENI. CDR3 residues: CASSPVQGWDQPQHF. The CDR3 nucleotides read TGTGCCAGCTCACCCGTACAGGGTTGGGATCAGCCCCAGCATTTT.

The chain's CDR3 is CASSLPSGTGNEKLFF. DNA for the CDR3: TGTGCCAGCAGCTTACCATCCGGGACAGGGAATGAAAAACTGTTTTTT. This chain links TRBV7-9 with TRBJ1-4, with TRBD1 matching 9 bases. Germline lookup yields CDR1 SEHNR and CDR2 FQNEAQ (reference sequence). CDR3 length: 16 amino acids. The junction had 6 bases not matched to a gene; V was cut back by 2 bases and J by 5 bases.

The CDR3 nucleotides read TGTGCCAGCAGTGGGGGCAGTGAGCAGTTCTTC. Residues: CASSGGSEQFF. This rearrangement joins TRBV2 to TRBJ2-1, with D possibly being TRBD1 (5 bases). Trimming cost V 4 bases and J 9 bases, with 7 bases left between them. CDR3 size: 11 residues. The germline V gene has CDR1 SNHLY and CDR2 FYNNEI.

This clone was recorded only once. The chain couples TRBV5-1 to TRBJ2-2; 14 nucleotides line up with TRBD2. V was pared by 0 bases and J by 6 bases, with 4 bases of the junction left unmatched. Germline-derived CDR1 and CDR2 are SGHRS and YFSETQ. This CDR3 has 17 amino acids. The CDR3 is CASSLDGTSGSSGELFF. For the CDR3, the DNA is TGCGCCAGCAGCTTGGACGGGACTAGCGGGAGTTCCGGGGAGCTGTTTTTT. Variable domain in full (rest from reference TRBV5-1 and TRBJ2-2): KAGVTQTPRYLIKTRGQQVTLSCSPISGHRSVSWYQQTPGQGLQFLFEYFSETQRNKGNFPGRFSGRQFSNSRSEMNVSTLELGDSALYLCASSLDGTSGSSGELFFGEGSRLTVL.

This clone has a single count. The rearrangement joins TRBV7-3 to TRBJ2-1; perhaps TRBD1 as D (6 bases). Looked up from germline, CDR1 is SGHTA and CDR2 is FQGTGA. The CDR3 is made up of 13 amino acids. Trimming cost V 5 bases and J 6 bases, with 11 bases left between them. This CDR3 is CASSPRGANEQFF. CDR3 DNA sequence: TGTGCCAGCAGCCCCAGGGGAGCCAATGAGCAGTTCTTC.

The chain employs TRBV5-1 and TRBJ2-5; 9 nucleotides line up with TRBD1. This CDR3 has 14 residues. Germline V lookup: CDR1 SGHRS, CDR2 YFSETQ. J was trimmed by 5 bases and V by 7 bases; bases with no gene match: 9. CDR3 nucleotide sequence: TGCGCCAGCGTGGACACAGGGGGCGGGGAGACCCAGTACTTC. Translated: CASVDTGGGETQYF. Filled out from reference TRBV5-1 and TRBJ2-5, the complete variable domain reads KAGVTQTPRYLIKTRGQQVTLSCSPISGHRSVSWYQQTPGQGLQFLFEYFSETQRNKGNFPGRFSGRQFSNSRSEMNVSTLELGDSALYLCASVDTGGGETQYFGPGTRLLVL.